The 19 T cell receptor beta chains below come from one sample, sequenced in a study of cytomegalovirus exposure and HLA in healthy donors. TCRdb's copy holds only in-frame clones and misses some; the assay was immunoSEQ multiplex PCR. The top ten hold 4.2% of the sample, which has 150,000 to 200,000 clones, just under 90% seen once. Source material: PBMCs. Source of these receptors: a young man in good health and CMV-seropositive.

The chain couples TRBV27 to TRBJ2-1, with 11 bases fitting TRBD2. The germline V gene has CDR1 MNHEY and CDR2 SMNVEV (reference sequence). Losses at the gene ends were 5 bases for V and 4 bases for J; bases not matched to a gene: 7. This CDR3 is built from 16 residues. The CDR3 sequence: CASSPQTSGAYNEQFF. The CDR3 bases are TGTGCCAGCAGTCCTCAGACTAGCGGGGCTTACAATGAGCAGTTCTTC.

The V gene is TRBV7-3, the J gene TRBJ2-7; TRBD2 matches at 11 bases. The CDR3 loop spans 15 amino acids. CDR1 and CDR2 from the germline V gene are SGHTA and FQGTGA. J lost 5 bases, V lost 5 bases, and 8 bases had no gene match. The CDR3 nucleotides are TGTGCCAGCAGCCCCACTAGCGGGAGCATCCACGAGCAGTACTTC. Translated: CASSPTSGSIHEQYF. The full variable domain, in which reference TRBV7-3 and TRBJ2-7 provide the parts outside the CDR3, is GAGVSQTPSNKVTEKGKYVELRCDPISGHTALYWYRQSLGQGPEFLIYFQGTGAADDSGLPNDRFFAVRPEGSVSTLKIQRTERGDSAVYLCASSPTSGSIHEQYFGPGTRLTVT.

V is TRBV27 and J is TRBJ2-2; 9 nucleotides line up with TRBD1. V shed 3 bases and J 7 bases; nucleotides not matched to a gene: 12. The CDR3 totals 17 residues. CDR1 is MNHEY and CDR2 is SMNVEV in the germline V gene (reference sequence). CDR3 amino acids: CASSFKPGQGAGGELFF. The CDR3 DNA reads TGTGCCAGCAGTTTCAAGCCGGGACAGGGCGCGGGCGGGGAGCTGTTTTTT.

The chain uses TRBV5-1 and TRBJ2-3; 11 positions agree with TRBD2. Germline CDR1 reads SGHRS; CDR2 reads YFSETQ. V lost 5 bases, J lost 4 bases, and 6 bases stayed unmatched. The CDR3 runs 15 residues. CDR3 residues: CASRSLAGGSDTQYF. The CDR3 bases are TGCGCCAGCAGATCTCTAGCGGGAGGATCAGATACGCAGTATTTT.

As for this clone: One end of the junction is discordant with germline, which a read error may explain. V usage is TRBV5-6 and J usage is TRBJ2-7; 8 nucleotides agree with TRBD1. Germline loops: CDR1 SGHDT, CDR2 YYEEEE. The CDR3 has 15 residues. CDR3 in DNA: TGTGCCAGCAGAGATTGGACAGGGTCCTCCAACGAGCAGTACTTC. Protein: CASRDWTGSSNEQYF.

The chain joins TRBV29-1 to TRBJ2-7; 11 bases are shared with TRBD2. Germline CDR1 is SQVTM and CDR2 is ANQGSEA. V lost 7 bases and J lost 5; bases outside the gene matches: 7. The CDR3 runs to 13 residues. CDR3 in amino acids: CSGRLAGIDEQYF. The CDR3 DNA is TGCAGCGGTAGACTAGCGGGAATCGACGAGCAGTACTTC.

The chain has TRBV20-1 and TRBJ2-4; 7 nucleotides match TRBD1. The CDR3 has 11 residues. J gave up 10 bases and V 3 bases, and 3 bases lay outside the gene matches. Germline V gene lookup returns CDR1 DFQATT and CDR2 SNEGSKA (reference sequence). The CDR3 region is CSASPDRIQYF. In DNA, the CDR3 is TGCAGTGCTAGCCCGGACAGGATTCAGTACTTC.

The genes are TRBV11-2 and TRBJ2-1; no clear D. The CDR3 is 14 residues long. Germline loops: CDR1 SGHAT, CDR2 FQNNGV. Between the trimmed V and J ends, which lost 8 bases and 0 bases, there was a span of 11 bases. CDR3 protein: CASRPGYSYNEQFF. The DNA for the CDR3 is TGTGCCAGCCGACCAGGTTACTCCTACAATGAGCAGTTCTTC.

Comments on this clone: At one of its ends the junction is not consistent with the germline gene, which may arise from a read error. The V gene is TRBV7-7, the J gene TRBJ2-1, with D perhaps matching TRBD1 (6 bases). CDR3 length: 15 amino acids. The germline V gene has CDR1 SSHAT and CDR2 FNYEAQ (reference sequence). The CDR3, as DNA: TGTGCTAGCAGCTTAGATGGACAGTCGAACAATGAGCAGTTCTTC. It translates to CASSLDGQSNNEQFF.

The chain recombines TRBV19 with TRBJ1-3; no firm D call. V was cut by 3 bases and J by 4 bases, with 13 bases left in between. CDR3 length: 15 residues. Germline V gene lookup returns CDR1 LNHDA and CDR2 SQIVND (reference sequence). DNA for the CDR3: TGTGCCAGTAGTATCGTCGGAGACGGCGGAAACACCATATATTTT. Translation gives CASSIVGDGGNTIYF.

The chain combines TRBV5-1 with TRBJ1-4; possible D gene TRBD1, 5 bases. The germline V gene has CDR1 SGHRS and CDR2 YFSETQ. This CDR3 has 16 amino acids. The V end lost 4 bases, the J end lost 4 bases, and 17 bases lay between the germline ends. Here the CDR3 reads CASSAGATELNEKLFF. In nucleotides, the CDR3 is TGCGCCAGCAGCGCCGGTGCGACAGAGCTTAATGAAAAACTGTTTTTT.

DNA for the CDR3: TGTGCCAGCAGTCGGAGTGCCATCGAAGAGCAGTACTTC. Encoded protein: CASSRSAIEEQYF. The gene calls are TRBV6-6 and TRBJ2-7; D not certain. Germline CDR1 MNHNY, CDR2 SVGAGI (reference sequence). This CDR3 spans 13 amino acids. V was clipped by 5 bases and J by 7 bases, with 15 bases between them.

CDR3 amino acids: CASSWGDDTQYF. For the CDR3, the DNA is TGCGCCAGCAGCTGGGGCGACGATACGCAGTATTTT. The chain employs TRBV5-1 and TRBJ2-3, with D tentatively TRBD1 (5 bases). The V and J ends lost 3 bases and 6 bases respectively, with 8 bases between them. Germline V gene data show CDR1 as SGHRS and CDR2 as YFSETQ. The CDR3 is 12 amino acids.

The gene calls are TRBV7-9 and TRBJ1-4; D is perhaps TRBD1 (5 bases). The germline gives CDR1 SEHNR, CDR2 FQNEAQ (reference sequence). The CDR3 contains 16 residues. V was pared by 6 bases and J by 0 bases, with 14 bases between. The CDR3 bases are TGTGCCAGCAGATGCGACAGAAGATCAACTAATGAAAAACTGTTTTTT. Its protein is CASRCDRRSTNEKLFF.

The rearrangement uses TRBV2 and TRBJ2-2, with D perhaps matching TRBD2 (5 bases). CDR3 length: 14 amino acids. The V gene's germline CDR1 is SNHLY and CDR2 FYNNEI. Trimming shortened V by 6 bases and J by 1 base, and 9 bases separated the two germline ends. The CDR3 reads CASRLEGNTGELFF. Here the CDR3 DNA reads TGTGCCAGCAGACTAGAGGGGAACACCGGGGAGCTGTTTTTT.

The V call is TRBV10-3, the J call TRBJ2-1, with 8 bases aligning to TRBD2. The germline V gene has CDR1 ENHRY and CDR2 SYGVKD. This CDR3 is 16 amino acids long. Trimming cost V 8 bases and J 2 bases; bases outside gene matches: 11. CDR3 loop: CAISPTSGETYNEQFF. The DNA of the CDR3 is TGTGCCATCTCCCCAACTAGCGGAGAAACCTACAATGAGCAGTTCTTC.

The V gene is TRBV29-1, the J gene TRBJ2-3; tentatively, D is TRBD2 (6 bases). There are 15 residues in the CDR3. The germline CDR1 and CDR2 sequences are SQVTM and ANQGSEA. V lost 2 bases and J 2 bases, leaving 14 bases between the germline ends. CDR3 in DNA: TGCAGCGTTGAAAGGGGCGGGGCTTACACAGATACGCAGTATTTT. Translating it yields CSVERGGAYTDTQYF.

The rearrangement links TRBV5-6 to TRBJ1-2; 7 bases fit TRBD1. With 6 bases clipped from V and 8 bases from J, the junction kept 10 bases outside the gene matches. This CDR3 region has 13 residues. Per germline, CDR1 SGHDT and CDR2 YYEEEE. CDR3 sequence reads: CASILGQFGGYTF. For the CDR3, the DNA is TGTGCCAGCATCCTGGGACAGTTTGGAGGCTACACCTTC.

This clone showed up just a few times. V and J are TRBV5-6 and TRBJ1-2, with a possible D match to TRBD1 (5 bases). The germline V and J ends were trimmed by 0 bases and 2 bases, with 5 bases remaining between them. Germline-derived CDR1 and CDR2 are SGHDT and YYEEEE. The CDR3 extends over 13 amino acids. In DNA form, the CDR3 reads TGTGCCAGCAGCTTGGGGGGCAACTATGGCTACACCTTC. It translates to CASSLGGNYGYTF.